This T cell receptor beta chain comes out of a study of cytomegalovirus exposure and HLA in healthy donors (dated by TCRdb to 2016 to 2017). With regard to the full study: An earlier analysis of several hundred of the donors reported more than 250 Gb of sequence data and approximately 110 million unique TCR beta sequences from roughly 180 million T cells. About 310 gigabases of sequencing data and tens of millions of unique TCR sequences were included in an early release covering under 650 HLA-typed donors. Of the 398 genotyped donors, less than 85% were placed in the genetic ancestry cluster associated with self-reported Caucasian donors. The study aimed to test whether signatures of past pathogen exposure could be identified by cataloging public T cell receptors. The study used immunosequencing to profile the T cell repertoires of approximately 650 subjects and linked those repertoires to cytomegalovirus serostatus. Along with the approximately 670-subject first cohort, a separate validation cohort of over a hundred different subjects was used. The study combined high-throughput TCR immunosequencing, statistical association of individual TCRs with disease status, and machine learning to predict cytomegalovirus infection status. To study patterns of TCR occurrence, a later analysis re-analyzed previously published TCR beta repertoires from around 700 donors and added high-resolution HLA genotyping. In the later analysis, no new phenotypic data were used to find candidate immune exposures; instead, reliance was placed on TCR beta sequences and their occurrence across donors. To decide whether each TCR beta V gene segment behaved as functional or pseudogenic, an earlier analysis of fewer than 750 of the donors relied on high-throughput TCR beta sequencing. Alongside the repertoire data, information on donor age, sex, ethnicity and CMV serostatus was compiled. In a later genetic analysis, genome-wide SNP genotypes for about 55% of the 666 donors were used, and that subset was treated as a discovery cohort. Every repertoire in the discovery cohort had been generated on one and the same sequencing platform. Class I and class II HLA loci were covered by the typing at four-digit resolution. The number of typed donors differed by locus: about 629-640 for A, B, C, DRB1 and DQB1; some 540 for DQA1; 606 for DPA1; and roughly 470 for DPB1. A handful of DR-DQ haplotypes were handled as single units for association and clustering because linkage in the cohort was strong. Among a few hundred genotyped donors of the cohort, an average of about 240,000 unique TCR beta nucleotide sequences were sequenced per donor, roughly 20% of them non-productive.

Library construction relied on the immunoSEQ multiplex PCR assay. The multiplex PCR relied on a mix of 60 forward primers for TCR Vbeta segments and 13 reverse primers for TCR Jbeta segments. Amplification of the CDR3 region of rearranged TCR beta genes was performed with a multiplex PCR assay on genomic DNA. On the Illumina HiSeq System, the amplified TCR beta libraries were sequenced as 87-base-pair reads. The original pipeline was this. A later analysis tallied 75 million to 95 million unique TCR beta chains across the approximately 670 repertoires, and roughly 11 million of those chains were shared by two or more donors. Raw reads were error-corrected and collapsed into unique sequences with a nearest-neighbor algorithm that merged closely related sequences to remove PCR and sequencing errors. CDR3 sequences were aligned to IMGT reference sequences to assign V, D and J gene segments. For a sequence to be retained, a match of at least six nucleotides was required to both a V gene segment and a J gene segment. Rearrangements were classified as productive when the CDR3 lacked stop codons and remained in frame with V and J, and all other rearrangements were classified as non-productive. CDR3 was defined according to IMGT convention as the region running from the second conserved V-encoded cysteine to the conserved J-encoded phenylalanine. The earlier analysis of 500 to 650 of the donors excluded any sequence lacking an unambiguous match to a single V gene segment. An earlier analysis of 450 to 650 of the donors called V segments functional above 56.7% productive rearrangements and segregating when the between-donor standard deviation exceeded 5%. A statistical classification framework was developed to diagnose cytomegalovirus status using the catalog of TCR beta chain sequences. In a later analysis, V and J genes were assigned by comparing TCR nucleotide sequences against IMGT/GENE-DB human TR gene sequences. A later analysis assigned CDR3 sequences and most-parsimonious VDJ recombination scenarios with the TCRdist pipeline. In a later analysis, each TCR beta chain was defined by its CDR3 amino acid sequence together with its V-gene family, and reads lacking a unique V-gene family were excluded. A later analysis removed 592 highly shared, low-generation-probability nucleotide sequences to deal with suspected cross-contamination and a sequencing artifact. A later analysis calculated a clonal expansion index for each public chain from normalized within-repertoire ranks of inferred template counts. Generation probabilities in a later analysis came from a VDJ recombination model fitted to out-of-frame rearrangements, and those results were checked against IGoR. In a later analysis, hypergeometric tests were used to score TCR-TCR, TCR-HLA and TCR-CMV co-occurrence, with a repertoire-size bias correction applied to TCR pairs. False discovery rates were estimated in a later analysis by permuting HLA or CMV assignments 20 times. In a later analysis, co-occurring TCRs were grouped using DBSCAN, and TCRdist sequence similarity was added for clustering within HLA-allele-positive subsets. Repertoires with fewer than 30,000 or more than 120,000 public chains, plus five repertoires with anomalous nucleotide sharing, were excluded from co-occurrence clustering. TCRdb retrieved this table from immuneACCESS and kept in-frame rearrangements only. Not all clones are present; in checked studies, unresolved V genes account for under half, and no reason is known for the remainder. For V, J and clone size, that table is used; D and trimming come from the DNA. Counted in this sample were 60,000 to 65,000 clones; around 87% of them appeared once. Clones ranked in the top ten supply about 1.5% of the sample.

Points the paper makes about the study in general: Presence/absence analyses assumed roughly uniform sequencing depth across donors, an assumption that may not hold. In the study, 150 to 200 TCR beta chains were listed as associated with cytomegalovirus. The cohort was sequenced for TCR beta chains only, and without alpha or paired-chain data the features that could be detected were limited. For the cohort, immune exposure information was limited to CMV serostatus. A cluster of highly shared sequence variants was judged likely to be a technical artifact of the sequencing pipeline. Three of the identified cytomegalovirus-associated TCR beta chains were confirmed in vitro to be specific for cytomegalovirus antigens. A later genetic analysis reported fewer N-insertions in productive TCRs among donors in an Asian-associated ancestry cluster than the roughly 720-donor mean. Most TCR sequences were seen in very few donors, while some public TCRs were found in many individuals. HLA typing was unavailable for some donors at each locus, so association tests used only the typed subset. In a later analysis, several top co-occurrence clusters were reported to appear linked to parvovirus B19, influenza, CMV and Epstein-Barr virus. Assigning TCR associations to individual alleles was difficult when HLA alleles, especially DR and DQ, strongly co-occurred. At a false discovery rate of 0.05, a later analysis linked under 20,000 TCR beta sequences to specific HLA alleles. An earlier analysis of approximately 570 of the donors showed that most TCR beta V segments appeared in productive rearrangements either about 87% or about 30% of the time, which broadly matched IMGT annotations. A further reported finding was that TCR beta sequences accurately predicted the HLA-A and HLA-B alleles for most subjects in the first cohort. In a later analysis, HLA-associated TCR beta chains showed more clonal expansion and lower generation probabilities than non-associated chains that were equally common. Some IMGT-functional V segments, including TRBV6-2 and TRBV6-3, could not be told apart with the 87-base-pair reads, so those segments were excluded. The authors suggested that the approach could potentially be extended to other disease states and immunological phenotypes. Cytomegalovirus status was reported to be diagnosed by the classifier with high specificity and sensitivity in both the original and validation cohorts. A later analysis found that TCR association rates varied across HLA loci, with DRB1 alleles showing the most associated TCRs and HLA-C alleles the fewest. In a later genetic analysis, a missense DCLRE1C variant was associated with V-gene and J-gene trimming of TCR beta chains, and the association was replicated in an independent cohort. According to a later analysis, most CMV-associated TCR beta chains appeared to be HLA-restricted, and the HLA associations seemed to be driven largely by CMV exposure. Because counts were too low, about 15 rarely observed V segments, including chromosome 9 orphons, were left out of the earlier analysis of over 550 of the donors. Correlated functional status among segregating V segments might reflect linkage disequilibrium, but an unknown experimental factor could not be ruled out.

The cohort was made up of about 610 healthy bone marrow donors. Cohort members were all nominally healthy when sampled, although unrecorded immune exposures were likely present. The donor tested CMV seronegative, placing the donor among the 300 to 450 seronegative members of the cohort. A peripheral blood sample was provided by each donor, and peripheral blood mononuclear cells were used for TCR beta sequencing. Genomic DNA extraction from the blood cell samples was performed with the Qiagen DNeasy Blood Extraction Kit. A word on this clone: The antigen it binds to is not known. No base quality values were provided; no much bigger clone lies one nucleotide off.

From cysteine to phenylalanine, the CDR3 is 14 amino acids long. Just the 42-base CDR3 DNA is kept, in frame starting at base 1. For CDR1 and CDR2, the germline V gene (reference sequence) lists MNHEY and SMNVEV. V and J are truncated by 2 bases and 3 bases respectively, leaving an intervening sequence of 11 bases. Recombination joined TRBV27 with TRBJ2-7; no confident D gene assignment can be made. The receptor comes from a man in his late teens or twenties in good health and CMV-seronegative. The sample consisted of PBMCs. This receptor has the CDR3 CASSLGLSGYEQYF. The DNA reads TGTGCCAGCAGTTTAGGTTTGTCAGGCTACGAGCAGTACTTC.